This TCR beta chain was sequenced in a study of T cells in Graves' hyperthyroidism and ophthalmopathy. Findings and caveats of the study: In blood, most of the thyroid clonotypes expanded above 0.001 were also present. Stable hyperthyroidism and ophthalmopathy were separated using 13 V-J signatures.

Clinical symptoms, serum thyroxine and TRAb, thyroid ultrasound and orbital computed tomography were used for the diagnoses. Trimming removed 6 bases from V and 4 bases from J, with 7 bases in between. The CDR3 loop spans 12 amino acids. Germline CDR1 is SNHLY and CDR2 is FYNNEI. Amplification yielded TCR beta CDR3 regions, with RNA transcripts as the source. A set of HTBI primers served as the primers for a first-round RT-PCR of the TCR CDR3. A single record per CDR3 protein comes from TCRdb applying MiXCR to the multiplex PCR reads. The sample consists of 300,000 to 400,000 distinct CDR3 sequences, about 20% of them appearing once. This clonotype was found a few times. Its antigen remains unknown.

The TCR sequence derives from a woman aged 45-65 years with Graves' hyperthyroidism. The chain recombines TRBV2 with TRBJ1-3; no reliable D call. Source material: blood. The CDR3 spells CASRREGNTIYF. The CDR3 bases are TGTGCCAGCAGGAGAGAGGGAAACACCATATATTTT.